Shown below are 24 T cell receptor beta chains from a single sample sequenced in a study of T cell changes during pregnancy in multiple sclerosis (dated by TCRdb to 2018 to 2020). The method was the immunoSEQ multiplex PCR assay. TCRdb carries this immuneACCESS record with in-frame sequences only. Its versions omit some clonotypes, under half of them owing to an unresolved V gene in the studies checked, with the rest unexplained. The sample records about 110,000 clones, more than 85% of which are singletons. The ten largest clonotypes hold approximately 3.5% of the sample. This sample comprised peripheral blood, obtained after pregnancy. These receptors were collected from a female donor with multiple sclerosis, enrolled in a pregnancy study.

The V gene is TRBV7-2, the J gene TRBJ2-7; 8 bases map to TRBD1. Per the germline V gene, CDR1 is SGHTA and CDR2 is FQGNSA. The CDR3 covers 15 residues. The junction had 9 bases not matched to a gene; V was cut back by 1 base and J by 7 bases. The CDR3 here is CASSLVGQDLREQYF. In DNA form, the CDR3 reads TGTGCCAGCAGCTTAGTGGGACAGGACCTAAGGGAGCAGTACTTC.

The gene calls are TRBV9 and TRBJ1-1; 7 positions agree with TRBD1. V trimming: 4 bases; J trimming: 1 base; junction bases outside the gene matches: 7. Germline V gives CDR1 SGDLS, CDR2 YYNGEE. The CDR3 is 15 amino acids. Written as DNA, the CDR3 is TGTGCCAGCAGCCCCCGACAGGGTCGGAACACTGAAGCTTTCTTT. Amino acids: CASSPRQGRNTEAFF. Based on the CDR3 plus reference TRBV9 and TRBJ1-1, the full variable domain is DSGVTQTPKHLITATGQRVTLRCSPRSGDLSVYWYQQSLDQGLQFLIQYYNGEERAKGNILERFSAQQFPDLHSELNLSSLELGDSALYFCASSPRQGRNTEAFFGQGTRLTVV.

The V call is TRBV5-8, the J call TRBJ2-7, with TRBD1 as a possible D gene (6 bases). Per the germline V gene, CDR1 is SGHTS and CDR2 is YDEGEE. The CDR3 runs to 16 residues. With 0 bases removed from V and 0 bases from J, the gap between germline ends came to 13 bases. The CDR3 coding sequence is TGTGCCAGCAGCTTGGGCTCACGCAGGGGCTCCTACGAGCAGTACTTC. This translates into CASSLGSRRGSYEQYF.

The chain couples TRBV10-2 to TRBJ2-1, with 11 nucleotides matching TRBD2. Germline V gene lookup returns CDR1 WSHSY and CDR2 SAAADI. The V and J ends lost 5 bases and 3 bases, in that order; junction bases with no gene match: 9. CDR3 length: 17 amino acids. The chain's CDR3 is CASSKILAGDLYNEQFF. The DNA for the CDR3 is TGCGCCAGCAGTAAAATACTAGCGGGGGATCTCTACAATGAGCAGTTCTTC.

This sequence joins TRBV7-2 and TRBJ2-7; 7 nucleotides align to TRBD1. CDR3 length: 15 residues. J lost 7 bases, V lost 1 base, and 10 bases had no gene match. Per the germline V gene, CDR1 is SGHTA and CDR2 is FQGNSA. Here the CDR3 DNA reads TGTGCCAGCAGCTTAGTTTTAGGGGGCTCTGGGGAGCAGTACTTC. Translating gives CASSLVLGGSGEQYF.

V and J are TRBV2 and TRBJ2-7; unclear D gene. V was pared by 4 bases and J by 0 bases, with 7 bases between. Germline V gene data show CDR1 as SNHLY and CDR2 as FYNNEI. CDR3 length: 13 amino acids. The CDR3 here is CASSGPSSYEQYF. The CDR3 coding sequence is TGTGCCAGCAGTGGTCCTAGCTCCTACGAGCAGTACTTC.

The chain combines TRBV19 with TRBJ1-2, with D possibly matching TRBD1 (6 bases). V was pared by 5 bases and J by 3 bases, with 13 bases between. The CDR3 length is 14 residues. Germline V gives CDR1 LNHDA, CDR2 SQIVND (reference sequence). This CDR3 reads CASSSTGMDYGYTF. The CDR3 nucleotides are TGTGCCAGTAGTTCAACAGGGATGGACTATGGCTACACCTTC.

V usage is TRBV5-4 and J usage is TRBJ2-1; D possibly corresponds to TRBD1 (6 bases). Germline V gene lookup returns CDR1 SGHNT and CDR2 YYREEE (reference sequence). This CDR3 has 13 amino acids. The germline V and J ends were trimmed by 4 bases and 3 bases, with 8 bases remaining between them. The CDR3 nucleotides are TGTGCCAGCAGCCCGGACAGCTACAATGAGCAGTTCTTC. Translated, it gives CASSPDSYNEQFF.

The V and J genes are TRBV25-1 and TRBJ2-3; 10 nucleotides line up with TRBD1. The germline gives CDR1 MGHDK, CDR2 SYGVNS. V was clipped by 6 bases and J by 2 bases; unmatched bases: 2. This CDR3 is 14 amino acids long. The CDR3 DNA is TGTGCCAGCAGCGACAGGGGGCACACAGATACGCAGTATTTT. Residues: CASSDRGHTDTQYF. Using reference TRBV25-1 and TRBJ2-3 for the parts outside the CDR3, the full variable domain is EADIYQTPRYLVIGTGKKITLECSQTMGHDKMYWYQQDPGMELHLIHYSYGVNSTEKGDLSSESTVSRIRTEHFPLTLESARPSHTSQYLCASSDRGHTDTQYFGPGTRLTVL.

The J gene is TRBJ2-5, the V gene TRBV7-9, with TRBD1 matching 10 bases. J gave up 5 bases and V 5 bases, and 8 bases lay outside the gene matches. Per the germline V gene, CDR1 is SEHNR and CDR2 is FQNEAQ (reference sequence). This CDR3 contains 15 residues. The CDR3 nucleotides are TGTGCCAGCAGCCGCCGACAGGGGGCTGGGGAGACCCAGTACTTC. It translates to CASSRRQGAGETQYF.

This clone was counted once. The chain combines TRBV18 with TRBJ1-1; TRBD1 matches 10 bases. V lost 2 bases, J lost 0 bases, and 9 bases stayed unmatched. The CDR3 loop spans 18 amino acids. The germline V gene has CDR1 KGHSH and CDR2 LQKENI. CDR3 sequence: CASSPNPGTGVMNTEAFF. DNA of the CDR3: TGTGCCAGCTCACCAAACCCCGGGACAGGGGTGATGAACACTGAAGCTTTCTTT.

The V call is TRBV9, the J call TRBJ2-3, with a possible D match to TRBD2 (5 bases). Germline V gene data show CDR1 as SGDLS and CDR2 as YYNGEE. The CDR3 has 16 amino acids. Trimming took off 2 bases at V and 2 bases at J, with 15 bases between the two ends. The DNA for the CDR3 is TGTGCCAGCAGCGTTGGTGTGGGGAGCGCCACAGATACGCAGTATTTT. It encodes CASSVGVGSATDTQYF. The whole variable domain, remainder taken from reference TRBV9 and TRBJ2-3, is DSGVTQTPKHLITATGQRVTLRCSPRSGDLSVYWYQQSLDQGLQFLIQYYNGEERAKGNILERFSAQQFPDLHSELNLSSLELGDSALYFCASSVGVGSATDTQYFGPGTRLTVL.

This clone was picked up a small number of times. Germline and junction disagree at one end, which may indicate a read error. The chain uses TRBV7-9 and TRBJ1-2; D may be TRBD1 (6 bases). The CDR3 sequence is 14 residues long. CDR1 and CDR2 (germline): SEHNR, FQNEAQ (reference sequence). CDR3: CASSLATGSYGYTF. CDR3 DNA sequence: TGTGCCAGCAGCCTAGCGACAGGCAGCTATGGCTACACCTTC.

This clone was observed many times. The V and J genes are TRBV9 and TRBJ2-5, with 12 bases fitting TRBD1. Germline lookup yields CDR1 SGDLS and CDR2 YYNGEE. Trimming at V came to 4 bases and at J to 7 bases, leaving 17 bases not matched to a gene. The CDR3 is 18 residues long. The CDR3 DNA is TGTGCCAGCAGCTCACCATACGATGGGACAGGGGGCCGGGGGACCCAGTACTTC. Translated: CASSSPYDGTGGRGTQYF.

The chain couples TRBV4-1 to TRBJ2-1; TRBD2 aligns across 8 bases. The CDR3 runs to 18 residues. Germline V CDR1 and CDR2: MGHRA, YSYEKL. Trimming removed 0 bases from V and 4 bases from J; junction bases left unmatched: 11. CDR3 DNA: TGCGCCAGCAGCCAAGATCCCCCCCAAGCGGGGGTATACAATGAGCAGTTCTTC. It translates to CASSQDPPQAGVYNEQFF.

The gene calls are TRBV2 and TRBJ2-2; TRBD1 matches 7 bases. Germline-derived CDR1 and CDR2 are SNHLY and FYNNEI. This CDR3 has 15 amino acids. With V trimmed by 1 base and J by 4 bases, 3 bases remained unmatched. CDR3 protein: CASSEEGTATGELFF. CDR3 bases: TGTGCCAGCAGTGAAGAGGGGACAGCCACCGGGGAGCTGTTTTTT.

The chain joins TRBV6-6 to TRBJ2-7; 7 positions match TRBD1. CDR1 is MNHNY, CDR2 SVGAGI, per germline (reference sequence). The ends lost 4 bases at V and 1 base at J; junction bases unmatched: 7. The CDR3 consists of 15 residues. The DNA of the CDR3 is TGTGCCAGCAGTTCCGGGACAGCCGGGTCCTACGAGCAGTACTTC. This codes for CASSSGTAGSYEQYF.

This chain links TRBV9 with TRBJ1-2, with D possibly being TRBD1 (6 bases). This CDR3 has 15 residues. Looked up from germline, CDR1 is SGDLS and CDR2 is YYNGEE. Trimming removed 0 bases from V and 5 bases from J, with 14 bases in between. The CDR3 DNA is TGTGCCAGCAGCGTAGCCGAGGGACACATTTATGGCTACACCTTC. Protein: CASSVAEGHIYGYTF.

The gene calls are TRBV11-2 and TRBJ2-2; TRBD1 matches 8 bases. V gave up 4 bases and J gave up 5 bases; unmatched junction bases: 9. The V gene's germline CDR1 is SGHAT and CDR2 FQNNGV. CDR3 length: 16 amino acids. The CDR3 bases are TGTGCCAGCAGCTACTACTCAGGGGGCGCGACCGGGGAGCTGTTTTTT. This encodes CASSYYSGGATGELFF.

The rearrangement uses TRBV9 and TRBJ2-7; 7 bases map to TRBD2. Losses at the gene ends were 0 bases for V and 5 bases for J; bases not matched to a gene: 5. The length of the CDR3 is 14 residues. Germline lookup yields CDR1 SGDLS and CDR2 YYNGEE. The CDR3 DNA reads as TGTGCCAGCAGCGTAGGGGCTAGCGGCCACGAGCAGTACTTC. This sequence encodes CASSVGASGHEQYF.

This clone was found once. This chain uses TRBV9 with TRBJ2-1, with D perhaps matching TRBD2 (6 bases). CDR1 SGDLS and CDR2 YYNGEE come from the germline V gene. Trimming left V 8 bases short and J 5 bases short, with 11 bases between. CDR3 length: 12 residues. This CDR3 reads CASDGGDNEQFF. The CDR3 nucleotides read TGTGCCAGTGATGGCGGGGACAATGAGCAGTTCTTC.

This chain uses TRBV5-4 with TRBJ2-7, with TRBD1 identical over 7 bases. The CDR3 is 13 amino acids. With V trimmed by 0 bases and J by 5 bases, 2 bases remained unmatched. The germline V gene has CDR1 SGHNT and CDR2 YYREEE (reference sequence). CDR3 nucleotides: TGTGCCAGCAGCTTGGATAGGGGGCACGAGCAGTACTTC. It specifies CASSLDRGHEQYF. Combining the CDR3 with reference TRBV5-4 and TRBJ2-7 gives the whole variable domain ETGVTQSPTHLIKTRGQQVTLRCSSQSGHNTVSWYQQALGQGPQFIFQYYREEENGRGNFPPRFSGLQFPNYSSELNVNALELDDSALYLCASSLDRGHEQYFGPGTRLTVT.

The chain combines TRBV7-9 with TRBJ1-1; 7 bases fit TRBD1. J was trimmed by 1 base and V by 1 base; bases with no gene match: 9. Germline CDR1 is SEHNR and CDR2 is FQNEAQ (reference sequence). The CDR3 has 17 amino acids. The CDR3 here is CASSLVGQGDWNTEAFF. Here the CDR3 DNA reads TGTGCCAGCAGCTTAGTGGGGCAGGGGGATTGGAACACTGAAGCTTTCTTT.

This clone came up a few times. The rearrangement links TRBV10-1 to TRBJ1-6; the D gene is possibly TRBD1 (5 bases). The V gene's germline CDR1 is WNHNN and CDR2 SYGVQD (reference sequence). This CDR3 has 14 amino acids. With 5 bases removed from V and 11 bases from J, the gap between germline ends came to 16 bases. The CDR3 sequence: CASSWAGICPPLHF. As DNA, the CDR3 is TGCGCCAGCAGTTGGGCAGGGATTTGTCCACCCCTCCACTTT.